This T cell receptor (beta chain) was captured in a study of blood T cell repertoires in COVID-19. Sequenced by immunoSEQ multiplex PCR; TCRdb stores in-frame clones only, minus some. The data show 250,000 to 350,000 clones, around 90% seen once. Ages ranged from roughly 18 to 95 years, with residence in 24 US areas. Participant-reported clinical history was the basis for cohort assignment. Recovered status in Cohort 3 required two negative PCRs, clearance, or symptom resolution. Germline V lookup: CDR1 SEHNR, CDR2 FQNEAQ (reference sequence). This CDR3 region has 14 residues. Trimming removed 4 bases at V and 1 base at J, with 10 bases between.

Sequencing was performed on PBMCs or T cells enriched from blood (not recorded which). The sequence came from a man aged 55-75 years who had recovered from COVID-19. This chain uses TRBV7-9 with TRBJ2-5; unclear D gene. The CDR3 protein is CASSSQVAQETQYF. CDR3 nucleotides: TGTGCCAGCAGCTCCCAGGTGGCCCAAGAGACCCAGTACTTC.